This T cell receptor (beta chain) stems from a study of long-term antiretroviral therapy in people with HIV. As concerns this clone: One end of the junction is discordant with germline, which a read error may explain.

Run at survey level, the immunoSEQ assay was version v3.0. Method: immunoSEQ multiplex PCR; TCRdb's copy keeps in-frame clones and lacks some. The sample has 36,000 or so clones; more than 65% are singletons. The germline gives CDR1 SQVTM, CDR2 ANQGSEA. The CDR3 contains 14 residues. The sequence derives from a young man with HIV. This chain links TRBV29-1 with TRBJ2-5, with D perhaps given as TRBD1 or TRBD2 (5 bases each). The source material was unsorted PBMCs, sampled 0.6 years after starting antiretroviral therapy. The CDR3 protein is CSVEWLAITGTLYF. For the CDR3, the DNA is TGCAGCGTTGAATGGCTAGCTATAACCGGGACCCTGTACTTC. Full variable domain (rest looked up from reference TRBV29-1 and TRBJ2-5): SAVISQKPSRDICQRGTSLTIQCQVDSQVTMMFWYRQQPGQSLTLIATANQGSEATYESGFVIDKFPISRPNLTFSTLTVSNMSPEDSSIYLCSVEWLAITGTLYFGPGTRLLVL.